This paragraph reports one T cell receptor beta chain. Its specificity is unknown. The protocol was immunoSEQ multiplex PCR, while the TCRdb copy is restricted to in-frame clones and leaves out a portion. The profile shows around 35,000 clones, about 78% of them singletons. The V gene's germline CDR1 is SEHNR and CDR2 FQNEAQ (reference sequence). Trimming removed 0 bases at V and 5 bases at J, with 7 bases between. This CDR3 has 13 amino acids. This entry is derived from a study of OX40 agonist ivuxolimab in advanced cancers. As for the study in general: Under the entry rules, prior anti-PD-1, anti-PD-L1 or anti-CTLA-4 therapy was allowed, and roughly 39% had some. Overall study results and limits: On average, CD8+ T cells showed a greater number of expanded clones than CD4+.

The material was CD4+ or CD8+ T cells sorted from blood, obtained in a trial of the OX40 agonist ivuxolimab. The TCR sequence derives from an adult with an advanced solid tumor such as melanoma, head and neck, liver or kidney cancer. The rearrangement joins TRBV7-9 to TRBJ1-1; D gene unclear. The DNA of the CDR3 is TGTGCCAGCAGCTTAGCCCCGGGAACTGAAGCTTTCTTT. This sequence encodes CASSLAPGTEAFF.